The rows below give T cell receptor beta chains drawn from one sample of a study of T cells in Graves' hyperthyroidism and ophthalmopathy. TCRdb re-called the multiplex PCR reads with MiXCR, one entry per CDR3 protein. Here the sample spans over 650,000 distinct CDR3 sequences, about 45% being singletons. Sequenced: peripheral blood or thyroid tissue (not recorded which). These receptor sequences come from an adult man with Graves' disease, either hyperthyroidism or ophthalmopathy (not recorded which). CDR3s include the opening cysteine and the closing phenylalanine or tryptophan. Each record gives: V gene, clone size, D gene, J gene, CDR3 protein, CDR3 DNA. The D gene is left open where the match is weak. Expanded clones get a size class; other rows say once, few or many, or leave the size out.

TRBV20-1,.,.,TRBJ1-5,CSAREGSGQPQHF,TGCAGTGCTAGGGAAGGGTCGGGTCAGCCCCAGCATTTT
TRBV2,.,TRBD1,TRBJ1-4,CASRGDRGSTEKLFF,TGTGCCAGCAGGGGGGACAGGGGGAGTACTGAAAAACTGTTTTTT
TRBV11-3,.,.,TRBJ1-6,CASSLGDLSNSPLHF,TGTGCCAGCAGCTTAGGGGATTTATCTAATTCACCCCTCCACTTT
TRBV20-1,.,.,TRBJ1-2,CSAEIDGTNYGYTF,TGCAGTGCTGAAATCGACGGAACTAACTATGGCTACACCTTC
TRBV24-1,many,.,TRBJ2-5,CATSHPAQETQYF,TGTGCCACCAGTCACCCAGCTCAAGAGACCCAGTACTTC
TRBV20-1,few,.,TRBJ2-5,CSARKDRIQETQYF,TGCAGTGCTAGAAAAGACAGAATCCAAGAGACCCAGTACTTC
TRBV14,once,.,TRBJ1-5,CASSQEGADNQPQHF,TGTGCCAGCAGCCAAGAGGGGGCCGACAATCAGCCCCAGCATTTT
TRBV4-1,.,.,TRBJ2-7,CASSQEGADYEQYF,TGCGCCAGCAGCCAAGAAGGGGCGGACTACGAGCAGTACTTC
TRBV7-3,once,.,TRBJ1-3,CASSLEWDGNTIYF,TGTGCCAGCAGCTTGGAGTGGGACGGAAACACCATATATTTT
TRBV29-1,many,.,TRBJ2-5,CSVGLGSQETQYF,TGCAGCGTTGGATTGGGATCCCAAGAGACCCAGTACTTC
TRBV12-3/TRBV12-4,many,.,TRBJ2-5,CASSLSSRETQYF,TGTGCCAGCAGCCTATCCTCACGGGAGACCCAGTACTTC